This TCR beta chain emerged from a study of blood T cell repertoires in COVID-19. Concerning this clone: The sample carries other DNA sequences with the same CDR3.

The CDR3 length is 12 residues. V shed 4 bases and J shed 0 bases, with 3 bases lying between them. The germline V gene has CDR1 MDHEN and CDR2 SYDVKM. This table comes from immunoSEQ multiplex PCR, and its TCRdb copy is limited to in-frame clones, with some not included. This sample has 250,000 to 300,000 clones, with 86% found just once. The sample consisted of peripheral blood. This sequence joins TRBV28 and TRBJ1-1; D is uncertain. The TCR originated in a man aged 18-30 years with active or convalescent COVID-19. In DNA, the CDR3 is TGTGCCAGCAGTTCAATGAACACTGAAGCTTTCTTT. It specifies CASSSMNTEAFF.